These T cell receptor beta chains were read from a single sample in a study of OX40 agonist ivuxolimab in advanced cancers. Measured with immunoSEQ multiplex PCR; TCRdb has only the in-frame clones, and not every one. The sample includes tens of thousands of clones, about 87% of them seen just once. Sequenced material: CD4+ or CD8+ T cells sorted from blood, taken in a trial of the OX40 agonist ivuxolimab. These receptors were taken from an adult with an advanced solid tumor such as melanoma, head and neck, liver or kidney cancer. Each CDR3 is given with its conserved first and last residue. Fields, in order: D gene, J gene, V gene, clone size, CDR3 protein, CDR3 DNA. A D gene is named only where the DNA matches it firmly. The size of a clone is reported for some rows only, either as once, few or many, or as a class for expanded clones.

>NA|TRBJ2-7|TRBV2|NA
CASSEENRVRHF
TGTGCCAGCAGTGAAGAAAACAGGGTGAGGCACTTC
>NA|TRBJ1-2|TRBV2|NA
CASSQETNYGYTF
TGTGCCAGCAGTCAGGAGACTAACTATGGCTACACCTTC
>TRBD2|TRBJ2-5|TRBV5-1|NA
CASSFDGLAGGSQETQYF
TGCGCCAGCAGCTTCGACGGACTAGCGGGAGGTTCGCAAGAGACCCAGTACTTC
>TRBD2|TRBJ2-2|TRBV5-4|NA
CASSFSGRGTGELFF
TGTGCCAGCAGCTTTAGCGGGAGGGGCACCGGGGAGCTGTTTTTT
>NA|TRBJ2-1|TRBV29-1|NA
CSVRTGPGEQFF
TGCAGCGTTCGAACAGGGCCTGGGGAGCAGTTCTTC
>TRBD1|TRBJ2-7|TRBV5-4|NA
CASSPTGGPYEQYF
TGTGCCAGCAGCCCAACAGGGGGCCCGTACGAGCAGTACTTC
>TRBD2|TRBJ2-3|TRBV10-1|few
CASSAGLAGATQYF
TGCGCCAGCAGTGCCGGACTAGCCGGAGCTACGCAGTATTTT
>TRBD2|TRBJ2-1|TRBV2|NA
CARNRLAGAPSNEQFF
TGTGCCAGAAACAGACTAGCGGGAGCACCTTCCAATGAGCAGTTCTTC
>NA|TRBJ2-6|TRBV18|once
CASSPTVAGANVLTF
TGTGCCAGCTCACCGACGGTAGCTGGGGCCAACGTCCTGACTTTC
>NA|TRBJ2-3|TRBV19|NA
CASGGSSTDTQYF
TGTGCCAGTGGAGGATCTAGCACAGATACGCAGTATTTT
>TRBD2|TRBJ2-3|TRBV7-2|NA
CASSFGLAGGTSTDTQYF
TGTGCCAGCAGCTTTGGACTAGCGGGAGGTACTAGCACAGATACGCAGTATTTT
>TRBD1|TRBJ2-2|TRBV4-1|NA
CASSQDLQGAQGGELFF
TGCGCCAGCAGCCAAGATCTGCAGGGGGCGCAAGGCGGGGAGCTGTTTTTT
>TRBD1|TRBJ1-1|TRBV2|NA
CASSPRQGNTEAFF
TGTGCCAGCAGCCCAAGACAGGGGAACACTGAAGCTTTCTTT